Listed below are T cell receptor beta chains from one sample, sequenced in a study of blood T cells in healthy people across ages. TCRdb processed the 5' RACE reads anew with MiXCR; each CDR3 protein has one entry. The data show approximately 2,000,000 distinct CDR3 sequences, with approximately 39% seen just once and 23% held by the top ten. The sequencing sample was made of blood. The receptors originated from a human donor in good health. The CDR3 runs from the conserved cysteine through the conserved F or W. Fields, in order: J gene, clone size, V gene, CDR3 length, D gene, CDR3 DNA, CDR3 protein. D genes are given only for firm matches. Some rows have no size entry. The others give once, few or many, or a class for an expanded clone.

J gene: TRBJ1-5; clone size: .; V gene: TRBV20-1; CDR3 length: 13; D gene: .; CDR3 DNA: TGCAGTGCTAGAGAGTGGGCAAATCAGCCCCAGCATTTT; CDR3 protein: CSAREWANQPQHF
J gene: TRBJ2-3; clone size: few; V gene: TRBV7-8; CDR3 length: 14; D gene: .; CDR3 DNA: TGTGCCAGCAGCTTAGCCACGGAGACAGATACGCAGTATTTT; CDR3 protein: CASSLATETDTQYF
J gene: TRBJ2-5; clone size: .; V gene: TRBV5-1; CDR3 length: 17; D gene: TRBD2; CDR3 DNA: TGCGCCAGCAGCTTGGCCTTACCGGGGGGGCCCCAAGAGACCCAGTACTTC; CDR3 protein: CASSLALPGGPQETQYF
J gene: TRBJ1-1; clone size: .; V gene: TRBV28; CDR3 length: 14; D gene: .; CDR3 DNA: TGTGCCAGCAGCTATCGGCTACTGAACACTGAAGCTTTCTTT; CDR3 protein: CASSYRLLNTEAFF
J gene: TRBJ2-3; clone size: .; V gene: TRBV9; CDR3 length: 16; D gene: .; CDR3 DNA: TGTGCCAGCAGCGTAGACGGACCCATAAACGCAGATACGCAGTATTTT; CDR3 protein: CASSVDGPINADTQYF
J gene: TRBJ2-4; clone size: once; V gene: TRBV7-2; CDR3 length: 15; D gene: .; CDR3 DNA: TGTGCCAGCAGCCGATCCCGGGCATCAGAAAACATTCAGTACTTC; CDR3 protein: CASSRSRASENIQYF
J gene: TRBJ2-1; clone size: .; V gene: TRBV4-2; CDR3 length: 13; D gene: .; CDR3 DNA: TGTGCCAGCAGCCAAGAGTTCCACAATGAGCAGTTCTTC; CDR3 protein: CASSQEFHNEQFF
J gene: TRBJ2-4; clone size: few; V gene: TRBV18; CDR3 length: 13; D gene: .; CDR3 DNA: TGTGCCAGCTCACCATCAGGGGGGGACATTCAGTACTTC; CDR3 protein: CASSPSGGDIQYF
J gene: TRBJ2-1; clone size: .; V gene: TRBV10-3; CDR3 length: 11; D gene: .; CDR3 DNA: TGTGCCATCAGTGAGGGAAAGACCCAGTTCTTC; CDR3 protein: CAISEGKTQFF
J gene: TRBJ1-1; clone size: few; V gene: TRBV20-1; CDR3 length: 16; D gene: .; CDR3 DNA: TGCAGTGCTAGAGTCCCATTAGTGGGACAGAACACTGAAGCTTTCTTT; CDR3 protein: CSARVPLVGQNTEAFF
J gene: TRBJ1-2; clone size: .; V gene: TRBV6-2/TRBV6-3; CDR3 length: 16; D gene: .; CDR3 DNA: TGTGCCAGCAGTACTGATCGGCAGGCGGCTAACTATGGCTACACCTTC; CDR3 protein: CASSTDRQAANYGYTF
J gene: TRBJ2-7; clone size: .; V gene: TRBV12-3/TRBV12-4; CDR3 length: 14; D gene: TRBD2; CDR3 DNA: TGTGCCAGCATGAGCGGGGAGTCCCCTGGCGAGCAGTACTTC; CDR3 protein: CASMSGESPGEQYF
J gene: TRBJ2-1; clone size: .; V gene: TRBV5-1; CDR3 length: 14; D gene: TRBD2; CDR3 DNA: TGCGCCAGCAGTAGGAGCGGGGGGGCGGAGGAGCAGTTCTTC; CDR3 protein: CASSRSGGAEEQFF
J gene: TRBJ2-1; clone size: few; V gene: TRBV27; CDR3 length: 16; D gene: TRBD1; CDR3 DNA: TGTGCCAGCAGTTTATCCCCCGGGACAGGCTACAATGAGCAGTTCTTC; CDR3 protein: CASSLSPGTGYNEQFF
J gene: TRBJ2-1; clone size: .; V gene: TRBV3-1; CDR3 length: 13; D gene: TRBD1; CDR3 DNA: TGTGCCAGCAGCCAGCTATACAGGGGTGAGCAGTTCTTC; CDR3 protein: CASSQLYRGEQFF
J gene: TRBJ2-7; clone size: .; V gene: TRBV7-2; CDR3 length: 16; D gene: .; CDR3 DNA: TGTGCCAGCAGCCTAGAATTTCTCAGGGCCTCCTACGAGCAGTACTTC; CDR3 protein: CASSLEFLRASYEQYF
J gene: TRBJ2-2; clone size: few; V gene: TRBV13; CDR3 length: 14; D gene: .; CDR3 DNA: TGTGCCAGCAGCTTTAGTTGGAACACCGGGGAGCTGTTTTTT; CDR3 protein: CASSFSWNTGELFF
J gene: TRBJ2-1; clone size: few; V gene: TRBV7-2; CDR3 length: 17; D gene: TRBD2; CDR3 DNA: TGTGCCAGCAGCTTTCTAGCGGGGGGGCTGGCGTACAATGAGCAGTTCTTC; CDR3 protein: CASSFLAGGLAYNEQFF
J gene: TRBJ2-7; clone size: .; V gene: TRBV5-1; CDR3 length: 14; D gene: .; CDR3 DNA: TGCGCCAGCAGCGAAGGGACTGGGATCAACGAGCAGTACTTC; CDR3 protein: CASSEGTGINEQYF
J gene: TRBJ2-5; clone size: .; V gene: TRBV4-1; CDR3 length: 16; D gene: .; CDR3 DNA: TGCGCCAGCAGCCAAGAATTCCAGGCAGAGCAAGAGACCCAGTACTTC; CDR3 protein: CASSQEFQAEQETQYF
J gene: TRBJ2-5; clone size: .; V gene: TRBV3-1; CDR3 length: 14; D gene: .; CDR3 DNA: TGTGCCAGCACCGTGGACCCTCATGGGGAGACCCAGTACTTC; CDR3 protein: CASTVDPHGETQYF
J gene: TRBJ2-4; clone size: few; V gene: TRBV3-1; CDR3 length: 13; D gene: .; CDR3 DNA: TGTGCCAGCAGCCTTTGGACTGACACAGGGCAGTACTTC; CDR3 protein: CASSLWTDTGQYF
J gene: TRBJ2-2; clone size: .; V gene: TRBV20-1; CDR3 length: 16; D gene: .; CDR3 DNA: TGCAGTGCTAGAGATCCTCTAGGGCCGAACACCGGGGAGCTGTTTTTT; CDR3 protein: CSARDPLGPNTGELFF
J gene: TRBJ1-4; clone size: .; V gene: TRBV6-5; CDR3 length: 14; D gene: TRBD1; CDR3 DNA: TGTGCCAGCAGTATAGGACAGGGGGCTGAAAAACTGTTTTTT; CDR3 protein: CASSIGQGAEKLFF
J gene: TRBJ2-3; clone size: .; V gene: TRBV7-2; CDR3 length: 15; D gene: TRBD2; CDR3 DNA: TGTGCCAGCAGCCCTGGACTAGCCTTCACAGATACGCAGTATTTT; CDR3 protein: CASSPGLAFTDTQYF
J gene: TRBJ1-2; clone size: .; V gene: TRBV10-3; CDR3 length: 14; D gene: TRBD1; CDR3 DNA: TGTGCCATCAGATTCTCCCGGGACAGTGATGGCTACACCTTC; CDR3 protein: CAIRFSRDSDGYTF
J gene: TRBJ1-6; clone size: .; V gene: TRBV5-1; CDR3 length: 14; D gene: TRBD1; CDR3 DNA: TGCGCCAGCAGCACCGGGACAGATGAGTTACCCCTCCACTTT; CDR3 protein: CASSTGTDELPLHF
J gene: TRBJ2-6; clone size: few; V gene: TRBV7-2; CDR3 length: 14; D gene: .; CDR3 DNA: TGTGCCAGCAGCTTATGGACTGGGGCCAACGTCCTGACTTTC; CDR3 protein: CASSLWTGANVLTF
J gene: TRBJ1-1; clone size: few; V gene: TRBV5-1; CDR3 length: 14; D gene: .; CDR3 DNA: TGCGCCAGCAGCGGGGCGCAGTTAAACACTGAAGCTTTCTTT; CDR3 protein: CASSGAQLNTEAFF